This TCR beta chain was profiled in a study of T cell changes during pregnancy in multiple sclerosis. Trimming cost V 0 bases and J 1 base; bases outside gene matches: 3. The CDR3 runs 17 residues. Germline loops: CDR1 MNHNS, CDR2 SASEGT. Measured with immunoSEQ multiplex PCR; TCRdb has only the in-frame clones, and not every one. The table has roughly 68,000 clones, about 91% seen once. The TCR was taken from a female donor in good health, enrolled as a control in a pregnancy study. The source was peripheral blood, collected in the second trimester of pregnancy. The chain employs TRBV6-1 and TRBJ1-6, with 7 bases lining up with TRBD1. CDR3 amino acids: CASSEAGRGSYNSPLHF. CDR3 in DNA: TGTGCCAGCAGTGAAGCAGGCAGGGGGTCCTATAATTCACCCCTCCACTTT.